These T cell receptor beta chains were read from a single sample in a study of T-cell memory formation after mild COVID-19. TCRdb called the 5' RACE reads again in MiXCR, with one record for every CDR3 protein. The sample comprises under 200,000 distinct CDR3 sequences, about a third of which are singletons, and around 12% rests with the top ten. Input material: PBMCs or a T cell subset sorted from them (not recorded which). These receptors originate from an adult woman who had mild COVID-19 (a few samples of this study predate the infection). Cell type and time point are not known. Both conserved end residues are part of each CDR3. Fields, in order: D gene, J gene, clone size, V gene, CDR3 protein, CDR3 DNA. The D gene is left open where the match is weak. Only part of the rows carry a size: once, few, many, or a class if the clone is expanded.

TRBD1 | TRBJ2-3 | - | TRBV15 | CATSRAGTGGFTQYF | TGTGCCACCAGCAGAGCCGGGACAGGGGGCTTTACGCAGTATTTT
TRBD2 | TRBJ2-2 | - | TRBV2 | CASRGLASGELFF | TGTGCCAGCAGGGGACTAGCTTCCGGGGAGCTGTTTTTT
TRBD1 | TRBJ2-7 | once | TRBV5-1 | CASSRTGDYYEQYF | TGCGCCAGCTCCCGGACAGGGGATTACTACGAGCAGTACTTC
- | TRBJ2-2 | few | TRBV19 | CASSGQAITGELFF | TGTGCCAGTAGTGGGCAAGCGATAACCGGGGAGCTGTTTTTT
- | TRBJ1-1 | - | TRBV6-2/TRBV6-3 | CASSWPLGLLGTEAFF | TGTGCCAGCAGTTGGCCTCTTGGTCTTTTGGGCACTGAAGCTTTCTTT
- | TRBJ2-5 | - | TRBV7-9 | CASSLGRIGVGQETQYF | TGTGCCAGCAGCTTAGGTCGAATAGGGGTTGGGCAAGAGACCCAGTACTTC
TRBD1 | TRBJ2-7 | few | TRBV15 | CATSRVIGTGSREGQYF | TGTGCCACCAGCAGAGTAATAGGGACAGGGAGTCGAGAAGGGCAGTACTTC
TRBD1 | TRBJ2-2 | - | TRBV5-5 | CASSLAMGQLGATGELFF | TGTGCCAGCAGCTTGGCGATGGGACAGTTGGGGGCCACCGGGGAGCTGTTTTTT
- | TRBJ2-7 | few | TRBV3-1 | CASSYDGEDEQYF | TGTGCCAGCAGCTACGACGGGGAGGACGAGCAGTACTTC
TRBD2 | TRBJ2-7 | - | TRBV20-1 | CSGNLVRGDSYEQYF | TGCAGTGGCAACCTGGTACGGGGGGATTCCTACGAGCAGTACTTC
TRBD2 | TRBJ2-5 | few | TRBV6-6 | CASRSGGARETQYF | TGTGCCAGCAGGAGCGGGGGGGCCCGGGAGACCCAGTACTTC
- | TRBJ1-1 | few | TRBV30 | CACPRPTGTEAFF | TGTGCCTGCCCACGACCGACAGGAACTGAAGCTTTCTTT
- | TRBJ2-1 | - | TRBV7-2 | CASSPGWGSYNEQFF | TGTGCCAGCAGCCCCGGCTGGGGATCCTACAATGAGCAGTTCTTC
- | TRBJ2-2 | - | TRBV6-6 | CASSNSGSNTGELFF | TGTGCCAGCAGCAACTCCGGAAGTAACACCGGGGAGCTGTTTTTT
- | TRBJ2-7 | - | TRBV12-3/TRBV12-4 | CASSSRGGEQYF | TGTGCCAGCAGTTCCAGGGGCGGGGAGCAGTACTTC
- | TRBJ2-2 | - | TRBV29-1 | CSVEGSGELFF | TGCAGCGTTGAGGGTTCCGGGGAGCTGTTTTTT
- | TRBJ2-2 | - | TRBV2 | CASKVQDTNTGELFF | TGTGCCAGCAAGGTTCAGGATACGAACACCGGGGAGCTGTTTTTT
- | TRBJ1-6 | - | TRBV6-5 | CASRQGGNNSPLHF | TGTGCCAGCAGGCAGGGCGGAAATAATTCACCCCTCCACTTT
- | TRBJ2-3 | few | TRBV7-9 | CASSYDSGFSDTQYF | TGTGCCAGCAGCTACGACTCGGGGTTCTCAGATACGCAGTATTTT
- | TRBJ2-2 | many | TRBV5-1 | CASSLSGTGELFF | TGCGCCAGCAGCTTGAGCGGAACCGGGGAGCTGTTTTTT
TRBD2 | TRBJ2-1 | - | TRBV12-3/TRBV12-4 | CASSQWEGNNEQFF | TGTGCCAGCAGTCAGTGGGAGGGCAACAATGAGCAGTTCTTC
- | TRBJ1-5 | - | TRBV19 | CASSMGGAAQPQHF | TGTGCCAGTAGTATGGGGGGGGCCGCGCAGCCCCAGCATTTT
- | TRBJ2-5 | - | TRBV5-5 | CASSLRTETQYF | TGTGCCAGCAGCTTGAGGACGGAGACCCAGTACTTC
- | TRBJ2-2 | few | TRBV2 | CASSGSVGANTGELFF | TGTGCCAGCAGTGGGTCCGTGGGGGCGAACACCGGGGAGCTGTTTTTT
- | TRBJ1-1 | - | TRBV27 | CASSLVAADTEAFF | TGTGCCAGCAGTTTAGTTGCTGCAGACACTGAAGCTTTCTTT
TRBD2 | TRBJ2-5 | - | TRBV13 | CASSSPVPGSGAQETQYF | TGTGCCAGCAGCTCCCCCGTGCCAGGTAGCGGGGCCCAAGAGACCCAGTACTTC
- | TRBJ2-7 | - | TRBV11-2 | CASSLGDGGRDEQYF | TGTGCCAGCAGCTTAGGAGATGGGGGTAGGGACGAGCAGTACTTC
- | TRBJ1-2 | few | TRBV3-1 | CASSPFGGEVGYTF | TGTGCCAGCAGCCCATTCGGGGGAGAAGTTGGCTACACCTTC
- | TRBJ2-3 | - | TRBV7-9 | CASSWPEGTQYF | TGTGCCAGCAGCTGGCCTGAAGGTACGCAGTATTTT
TRBD2 | TRBJ2-1 | few | TRBV12-3/TRBV12-4 | CASSYRTSGGYNEQFF | TGTGCCAGCAGCTACCGGACTAGCGGCGGGTACAATGAGCAGTTCTTC
- | TRBJ1-1 | - | TRBV7-9 | CASSGLPNTEAFF | TGTGCCAGCAGCGGACTGCCGAACACTGAAGCTTTCTTT
- | TRBJ1-2 | - | TRBV5-6 | CASSMEVGRGYGYTF | TGTGCCAGCAGCATGGAGGTGGGGCGAGGGTATGGCTACACCTTC